This T cell receptor (beta chain) was captured in a study of blood T cell repertoires in COVID-19. Germline V gene lookup returns CDR1 LNHDA and CDR2 SQIVND (reference sequence). This CDR3 is 15 amino acids long. V lost 4 bases, J lost 0 bases, and 13 bases lay in between. The repertoire was sequenced with immunoSEQ multiplex PCR; TCRdb's copy has only in-frame clones and lacks some. This table has 35,000 to 50,000 clones, approximately 84% appearing once. The sample taken for sequencing was peripheral blood. This receptor was taken from a woman in her sixties or seventies in a cohort sampled during active COVID-19. This chain connects TRBV19 to TRBJ2-7; D not certain. The CDR3 nucleotides are TGTGCCAGTAGTAAAGAAGGAGCCAGCTCCTACGAGCAGTACTTC. Translating gives CASSKEGASSYEQYF.